A selection of T cell receptor beta chains follows, all from one sample in a study of Ad26.COV2.S vaccination and SARS-CoV-2 variants. TCRdb's table, derived via immunoSEQ multiplex PCR, lists solely in-frame clones and lacks some. In the table there are about 460,000 clones, 80% to 90% of which are singletons. The sequences come from peripheral blood, collected in a trial of Ad26.COV2.S vaccine versus placebo. The origin of the receptors is a person aged 18 to 59 who received the Ad26.COV2.S COVID-19 vaccine or a placebo. CDR3s include the opening cysteine and the closing phenylalanine or tryptophan. A D gene is named only where the DNA matches it firmly. Clone size is shown for a subset of rows, as once, few, many or a class of expanded clone.

>once|13|TRBD2|TRBJ2-5|TRBV2
TGTGCCAGGGCTAGCGGGGGGTCTGAGACCCAGTACTTC
CARASGGSETQYF
>-|11|TRBD2|TRBJ2-3|TRBV2
TGTGCCAGCAGTGGTATAGCGGGTTTGGATTTT
CASSGIAGLDF
>-|13|-|TRBJ2-5|TRBV13
TGTGCCAGCAGCTTAGCCCCCAAAGAGACCCAGTACTTC
CASSLAPKETQYF
>-|14|-|TRBJ2-1|TRBV29-1
TGCAGCGTTGAGCCCGGTTACTCCTACAATGAGCAGTTCTTC
CSVEPGYSYNEQFF
>-|13|-|TRBJ2-5|TRBV5-1
TGCGCCAGCAGCTTGTCTCCCCGGGAGACCCAGTACTTC
CASSLSPRETQYF
>-|16|TRBD2|TRBJ2-5|TRBV5-6
TGTGCCAGCAGCCTGGTTGGAGCGGGGGGGCAAGAGACCCAGTACTTC
CASSLVGAGGQETQYF
>-|13|-|TRBJ2-2|TRBV9
TGTGCCAGCAGGACAGAAGGAACCGGGGAGCTGTTTTTT
CASRTEGTGELFF
>-|13|TRBD2|TRBJ2-3|TRBV29-1
TGCAGCGTTGGAGCGGGGCAGGTGGATACGCAGTATTTT
CSVGAGQVDTQYF
>-|15|TRBD1|TRBJ1-1|TRBV9
TGTGCCAGCAGCGAGAGGACAGGGGTCGGCACTGAAGCTTTCTTT
CASSERTGVGTEAFF
>-|19|-|TRBJ2-7|TRBV4-1
TGCGCCAGCAGCCAAGTAACAATGCTACAGGGAGATCAAGCGGGGGAGCAGTACTTC
CASSQVTMLQGDQAGEQYF
>-|14|-|TRBJ1-5|TRBV19
TGTGCCAGTAGTAGACCTCCCACAGGTCAGCCCCAGCATTTT
CASSRPPTGQPQHF